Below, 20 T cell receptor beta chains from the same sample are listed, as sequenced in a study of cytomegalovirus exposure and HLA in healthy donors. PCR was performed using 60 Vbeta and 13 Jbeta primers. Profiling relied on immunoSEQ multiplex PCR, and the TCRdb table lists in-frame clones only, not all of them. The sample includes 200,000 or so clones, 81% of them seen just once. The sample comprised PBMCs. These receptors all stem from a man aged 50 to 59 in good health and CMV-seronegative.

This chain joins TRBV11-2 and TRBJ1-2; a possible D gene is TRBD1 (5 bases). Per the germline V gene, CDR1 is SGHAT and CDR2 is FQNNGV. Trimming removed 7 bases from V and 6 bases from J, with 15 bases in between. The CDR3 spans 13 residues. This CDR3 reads CASNSERGNGYTF. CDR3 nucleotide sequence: TGTGCCAGCAACTCTGAAAGGGGAAATGGCTACACCTTC.

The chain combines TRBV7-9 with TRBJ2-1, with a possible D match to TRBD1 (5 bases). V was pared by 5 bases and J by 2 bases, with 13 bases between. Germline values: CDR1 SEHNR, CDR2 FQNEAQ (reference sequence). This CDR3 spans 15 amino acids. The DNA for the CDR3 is TGTGCCAGCAGCCCAGTCGACAGAACCTACAATGAGCAGTTCTTC. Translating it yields CASSPVDRTYNEQFF.

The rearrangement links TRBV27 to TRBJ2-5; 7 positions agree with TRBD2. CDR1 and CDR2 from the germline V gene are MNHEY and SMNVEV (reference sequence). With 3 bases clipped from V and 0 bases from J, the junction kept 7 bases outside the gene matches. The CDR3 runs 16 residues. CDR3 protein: CASSFLYGGNQETQYF. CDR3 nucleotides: TGTGCCAGCAGTTTTTTATACGGGGGGAACCAAGAGACCCAGTACTTC.

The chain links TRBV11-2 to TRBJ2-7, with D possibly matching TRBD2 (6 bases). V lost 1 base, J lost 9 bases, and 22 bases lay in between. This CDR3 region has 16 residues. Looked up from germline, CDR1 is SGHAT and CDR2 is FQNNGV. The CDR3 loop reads CASSLVGGVRSEGQYF. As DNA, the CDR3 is TGTGCCAGCAGCTTAGTGGGGGGAGTGCGTAGCGAAGGGCAGTACTTC.

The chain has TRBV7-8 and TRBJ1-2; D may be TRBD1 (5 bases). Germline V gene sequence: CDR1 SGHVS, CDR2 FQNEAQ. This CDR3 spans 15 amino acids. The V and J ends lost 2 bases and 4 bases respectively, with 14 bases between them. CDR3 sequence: CASSLSPGRGYGYTF. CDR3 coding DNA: TGTGCCAGCAGCTTAAGCCCAGGGAGGGGCTATGGCTACACCTTC.

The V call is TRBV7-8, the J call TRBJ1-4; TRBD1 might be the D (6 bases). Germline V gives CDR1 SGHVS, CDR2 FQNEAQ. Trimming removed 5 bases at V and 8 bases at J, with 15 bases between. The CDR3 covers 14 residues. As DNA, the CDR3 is TGTGCCAGCAGCCGCGGGGGCATCGGCGAAAAACTGTTTTTT. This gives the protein CASSRGGIGEKLFF.

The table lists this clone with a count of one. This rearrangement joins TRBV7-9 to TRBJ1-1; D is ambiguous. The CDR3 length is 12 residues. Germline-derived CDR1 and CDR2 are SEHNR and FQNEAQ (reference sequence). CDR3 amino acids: CSIQSEATEAFF. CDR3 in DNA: TGTTCCATACAATCGGAGGCGACAGAAGCTTTCTTT.

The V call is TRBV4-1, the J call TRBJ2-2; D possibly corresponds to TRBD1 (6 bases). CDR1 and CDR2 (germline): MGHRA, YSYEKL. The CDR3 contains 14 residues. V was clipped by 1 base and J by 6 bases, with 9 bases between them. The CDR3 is CASSQGGPAGELFF. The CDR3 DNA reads TGCGCCAGCAGCCAAGGGGGGCCCGCCGGGGAGCTGTTTTTT.

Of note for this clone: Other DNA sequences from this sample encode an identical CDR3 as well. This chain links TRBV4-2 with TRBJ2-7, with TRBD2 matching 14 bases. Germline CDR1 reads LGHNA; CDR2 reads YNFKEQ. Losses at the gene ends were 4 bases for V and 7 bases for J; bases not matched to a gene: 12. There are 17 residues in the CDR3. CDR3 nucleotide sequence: TGTGCCAGCAGCCCGATACCCACCGGGACTAGCGGGGGTGAGCAGTACTTC. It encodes CASSPIPTGTSGGEQYF.

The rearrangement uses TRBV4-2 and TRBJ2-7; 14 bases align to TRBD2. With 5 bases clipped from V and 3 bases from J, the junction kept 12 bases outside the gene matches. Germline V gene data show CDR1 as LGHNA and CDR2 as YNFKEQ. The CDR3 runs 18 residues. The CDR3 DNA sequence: TGTGCCAGCAGCTTGGGGGCGACTAGCGGGGGGGGCTTCTACGAGCAGTACTTC. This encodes CASSLGATSGGGFYEQYF.

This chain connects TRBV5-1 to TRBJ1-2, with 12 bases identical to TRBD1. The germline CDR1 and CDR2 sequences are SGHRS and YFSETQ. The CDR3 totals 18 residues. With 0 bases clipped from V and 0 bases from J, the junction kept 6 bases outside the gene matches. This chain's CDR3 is CASSLGGTGGEANYGYTF. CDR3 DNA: TGCGCCAGCAGCTTGGGAGGGACAGGGGGCGAAGCTAACTATGGCTACACCTTC. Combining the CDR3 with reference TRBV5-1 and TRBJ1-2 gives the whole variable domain KAGVTQTPRYLIKTRGQQVTLSCSPISGHRSVSWYQQTPGQGLQFLFEYFSETQRNKGNFPGRFSGRQFSNSRSEMNVSTLELGDSALYLCASSLGGTGGEANYGYTFGSGTRLTVV.

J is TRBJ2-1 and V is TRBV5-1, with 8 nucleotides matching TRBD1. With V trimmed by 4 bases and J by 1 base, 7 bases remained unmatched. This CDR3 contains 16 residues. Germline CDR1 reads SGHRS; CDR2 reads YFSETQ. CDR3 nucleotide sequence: TGCGCCAGCAGCGGATGGACAGGGTGGTCCTACAATGAGCAGTTCTTC. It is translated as CASSGWTGWSYNEQFF.

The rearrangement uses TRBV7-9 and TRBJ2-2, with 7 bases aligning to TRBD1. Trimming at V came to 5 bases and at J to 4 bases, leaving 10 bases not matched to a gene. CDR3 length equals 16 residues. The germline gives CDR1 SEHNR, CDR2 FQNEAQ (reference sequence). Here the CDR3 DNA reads TGTGCCAGCAGCCTGGGTACAGGGGCGGGCACCGGGGAGCTGTTTTTT. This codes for CASSLGTGAGTGELFF.

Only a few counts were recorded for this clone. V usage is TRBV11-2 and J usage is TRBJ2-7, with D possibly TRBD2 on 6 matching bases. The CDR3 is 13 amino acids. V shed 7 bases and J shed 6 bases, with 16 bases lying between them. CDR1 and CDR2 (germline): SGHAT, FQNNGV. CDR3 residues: CASTLEGGREQYF. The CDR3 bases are TGTGCCAGCACCCTGGAGGGAGGACGCGAGCAGTACTTC.

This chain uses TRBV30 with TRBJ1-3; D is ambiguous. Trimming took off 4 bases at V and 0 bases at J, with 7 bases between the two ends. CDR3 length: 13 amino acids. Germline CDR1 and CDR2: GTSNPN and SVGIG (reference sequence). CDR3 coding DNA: TGTGCCTGGACTAGAAACTCTGGAAACACCATATATTTT. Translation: CAWTRNSGNTIYF. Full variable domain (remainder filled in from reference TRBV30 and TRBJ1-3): SQTIHQWPATLVQPVGSPLSLECTVEGTSNPNLYWYRQAAGRGLQLLFYSVGIGQISSEVPQNLSASRPQDRQFILSSKKLLLSDSGFYLCAWTRNSGNTIYFGEGSWLTVV.

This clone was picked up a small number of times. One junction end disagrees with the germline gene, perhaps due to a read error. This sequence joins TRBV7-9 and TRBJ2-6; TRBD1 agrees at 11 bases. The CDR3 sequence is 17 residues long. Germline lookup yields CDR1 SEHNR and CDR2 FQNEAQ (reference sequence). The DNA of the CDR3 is TGTTCCAGCAGATGGGGGACAGGGGGGGCCGGGGCCAACGTCCTGACTTTC. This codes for CSSRWGTGGAGANVLTF.

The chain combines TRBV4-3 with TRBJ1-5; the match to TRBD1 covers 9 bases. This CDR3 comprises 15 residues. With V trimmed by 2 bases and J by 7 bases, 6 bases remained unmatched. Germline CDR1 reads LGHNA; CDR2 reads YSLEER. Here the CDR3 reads CASSQTDRGRQPQHF. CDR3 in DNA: TGCGCCAGCAGCCAAACAGACAGGGGGAGGCAGCCCCAGCATTTT.

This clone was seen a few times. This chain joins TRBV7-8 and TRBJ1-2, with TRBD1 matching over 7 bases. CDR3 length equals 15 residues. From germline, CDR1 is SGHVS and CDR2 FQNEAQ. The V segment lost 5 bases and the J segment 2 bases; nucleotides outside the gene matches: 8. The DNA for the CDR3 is TGTGCCAGCAGCACGTACAGGGGAGAAAACTATGGCTACACCTTC. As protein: CASSTYRGENYGYTF.

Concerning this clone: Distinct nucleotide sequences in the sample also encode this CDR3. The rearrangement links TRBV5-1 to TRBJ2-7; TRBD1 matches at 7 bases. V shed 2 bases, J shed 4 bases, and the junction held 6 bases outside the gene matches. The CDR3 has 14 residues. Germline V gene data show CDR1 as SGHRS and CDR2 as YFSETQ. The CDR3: CASSLRQGPYEQYF. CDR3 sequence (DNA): TGCGCCAGCAGCTTACGACAGGGACCATACGAGCAGTACTTC.

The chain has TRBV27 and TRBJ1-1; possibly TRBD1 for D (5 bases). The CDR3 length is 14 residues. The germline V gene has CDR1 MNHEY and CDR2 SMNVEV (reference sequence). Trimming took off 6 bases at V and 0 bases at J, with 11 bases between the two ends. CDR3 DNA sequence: TGTGCCAGCAGGGGAAGGGGAATGAACACTGAAGCTTTCTTT. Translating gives CASRGRGMNTEAFF.